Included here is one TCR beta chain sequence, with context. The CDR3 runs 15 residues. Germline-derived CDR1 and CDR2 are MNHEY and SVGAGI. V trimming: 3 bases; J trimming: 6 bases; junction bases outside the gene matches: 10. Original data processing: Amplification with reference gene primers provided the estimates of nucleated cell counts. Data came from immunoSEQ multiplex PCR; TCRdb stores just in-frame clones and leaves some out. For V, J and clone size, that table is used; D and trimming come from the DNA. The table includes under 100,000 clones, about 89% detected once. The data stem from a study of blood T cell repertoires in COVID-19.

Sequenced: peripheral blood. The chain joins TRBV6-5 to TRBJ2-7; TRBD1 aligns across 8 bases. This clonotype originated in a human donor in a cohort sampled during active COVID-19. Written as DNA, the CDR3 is TGTGCCAGCAGTTATCAGGGGGCACGTCCTGGCGAGCAGTACTTC. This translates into CASSYQGARPGEQYF.